Below, 14 T cell receptor beta chains from the same sample are listed, as sequenced in a study. TCRdb reprocessed the reads via MiXCR and lists one record per CDR3 protein. Here the sample spans around 5,300 distinct CDR3 sequences, 9% to 10% being singletons. The sequencing input was CD4+ T cells from synovial fluid. All receptors come from a human donor with rheumatoid arthritis.

This clonotype was seen at least ten times. For the CDR3, the DNA is TGTGCCAGCACCCAACCAGAAGGGGGCGCAGAAAAACTGTTTTTT. It specifies CASTQPEGGAEKLFF. The rearrangement links TRBV2 to TRBJ1-4, with 7 positions matching TRBD1. Germline values: CDR1 SNHLY, CDR2 FYNNEI. The length of the CDR3 is 15 residues. The ends lost 7 bases at V and 8 bases at J; junction bases unmatched: 13. Supplemented by reference TRBV2 and TRBJ1-4, the full variable domain reads EPEVTQTPSHQVTQMGQEVILRCVPISNHLYFYWYRQILGQKVEFLVSFYNNEISEKSEIFDDQFSVERPDGSNFTLKIRSTKLEDSAMYFCASTQPEGGAEKLFFGSGTQLSVL.

There are many counts of this clonotype. The chain uses TRBV29-1 and TRBJ2-1; a possible D gene is TRBD2 (6 bases). Germline CDR1 reads SQVTM; CDR2 reads ANQGSEA. The CDR3 runs 16 residues. V gave up 6 bases and J gave up 4 bases, with 22 bases separating them. In DNA, the CDR3 is TGCAGCGTCGGGGGAAGGACTAAAGGCCTGTACAATGAGCAGTTCTTC. Translation: CSVGGRTKGLYNEQFF.

This clonotype was seen repeatedly, ten times or more. This rearrangement joins TRBV7-9 to TRBJ2-1; 8 positions match TRBD2. Germline CDR1 and CDR2: SEHNR and FQNEAQ (reference sequence). Trimming cost V 5 bases and J 7 bases; bases outside gene matches: 7. This CDR3 contains 14 residues. CDR3 DNA sequence: TGTGCCAGCAGCAGGGAGCGGGAGTGGAATGAGCAGTTCTTC. It yields the protein CASSREREWNEQFF.

This clonotype occurred many times. The gene calls are TRBV3-1 and TRBJ2-1, with unresolved D. Germline values: CDR1 LGHDT, CDR2 YNNKEL (reference sequence). The CDR3 contains 16 residues. Trimming removed 1 base from V and 9 bases from J, with 19 bases in between. The CDR3: CASSQGPSTQWGEQFF. CDR3 in DNA: TGTGCCAGCAGCCAAGGGCCCTCCACCCAGTGGGGTGAGCAGTTCTTC.

Of note for this clonotype: One end of the junction fails to match germline, which may point to a read error. The V gene is TRBV7-7, the J gene TRBJ2-7; D tentatively fits TRBD1 or TRBD2 (6 bases each). The CDR3 loop spans 15 amino acids. The V gene's germline CDR1 is SSHAT and CDR2 FNYEAQ (reference sequence). The CDR3 DNA reads as TGTGCTAGCAGCTTATACGTCGGGGGCCTTGACGAGCAGTACTTC. It translates to CASSLYVGGLDEQYF.

V is TRBV7-3 and J is TRBJ1-6; 7 bases match TRBD1. The junction had 3 bases not matched to a gene; V was cut back by 5 bases and J by 5 bases. In germline, CDR1 is SGHTA, CDR2 FQGTGA. The CDR3 is made up of 14 amino acids. CDR3 sequence reads: CASSAGTDNSPLHF. The CDR3 DNA sequence: TGTGCCAGCAGCGCCGGGACAGATAATTCACCCCTCCACTTT.

This clonotype was picked up many times. The rearrangement joins TRBV7-2 to TRBJ2-7; D remains unclear. Germline assignment: CDR1 SGHTA and CDR2 FQGNSA. The ends were cut back, 0 bases at V and 6 bases at J, with 15 bases in the middle. The CDR3 is 15 residues long. The CDR3 DNA sequence: TGTGCCAGCAGCTTAGCCCCCACAATGGCGGTCGAGCAGTACTTC. This translates into CASSLAPTMAVEQYF. Supplemented by reference TRBV7-2 and TRBJ2-7, the full variable domain reads GAGVSQSPSNKVTEKGKDVELRCDPISGHTALYWYRQSLGQGLEFLIYFQGNSAPDKSGLPSDRFSAERTGGSVSTLTIQRTQQEDSAVYLCASSLAPTMAVEQYFGPGTRLTVT.

This clonotype came up a few times. This sequence joins TRBV11-3 and TRBJ2-6; 8 bases are shared with TRBD1. The CDR3 spans 16 residues. Germline V gene lookup returns CDR1 SGHNT and CDR2 YENEEA. V trimming: 1 base; J trimming: 1 base; junction bases outside the gene matches: 0. In DNA form, the CDR3 reads TGTGCCAGCAGCTTAGGGACAGGGTCTGGGGCCAACGTCCTGACTTTC. Translation: CASSLGTGSGANVLTF.

This clonotype was recorded many times. The chain has TRBV18 and TRBJ2-7; no clear D. V shed 2 bases and J shed 0 bases, with 8 bases lying between them. The germline gives CDR1 KGHSH, CDR2 LQKENI. The CDR3 is made up of 14 amino acids. The CDR3 nucleotides are TGTGCCAGCTCACCAGGGGTGAGCTCCTACGAGCAGTACTTC. Amino acid sequence: CASSPGVSSYEQYF.

This clonotype was recorded at least ten times. The rearrangement uses TRBV19 and TRBJ1-5; 12 bases fit TRBD1. CDR1 and CDR2 from the germline V gene are LNHDA and SQIVND (reference sequence). With 5 bases clipped from V and 6 bases from J, the junction kept 2 bases outside the gene matches. This CDR3 has 14 residues. CDR3 DNA: TGTGCCAGTAGTGGGACAGGGGGCGGTCAGCCCCAGCATTTT. This gives the protein CASSGTGGGQPQHF.

The chain has TRBV20-1 and TRBJ2-1; 9 positions match TRBD2. CDR1 is DFQATT, CDR2 SNEGSKA, per germline (reference sequence). The CDR3 totals 14 residues. J gave up 4 bases and V 3 bases, and 4 bases lay outside the gene matches. The CDR3 reads CSASASGMYNEQFF. The CDR3, as DNA: TGCAGTGCTAGTGCTAGCGGGATGTACAATGAGCAGTTCTTC.

This clonotype was picked up a small number of times. The CDR3, as DNA: TGCGCCAGCAGCCAAGATGTCTTTAGCGGGTTCTCCTACAATGAGCAGTTCTTC. As protein: CASSQDVFSGFSYNEQFF. J is TRBJ2-1 and V is TRBV4-1; 7 bases are a match to TRBD2. Germline trimming cut 0 bases from V and 0 bases from J; bases unmatched to any gene: 8. From germline, CDR1 is MGHRA and CDR2 YSYEKL. The CDR3 has 18 amino acids.

This clonotype was recorded at least ten times. V gene TRBV6-6 combines with J gene TRBJ2-5; possible D gene TRBD2, 5 bases. The V end was cut by 1 base, the J end by 4 bases, with 7 bases between. CDR3 size: 13 residues. Per the germline V gene, CDR1 is MNHNY and CDR2 is SVGAGI (reference sequence). CDR3 loop: CASSYLEGETQYF. CDR3 bases: TGTGCCAGCAGTTACTTAGAGGGAGAGACCCAGTACTTC.

The sample holds many counts of this clonotype. The J gene is TRBJ2-6, the V gene TRBV5-1; D is unresolved. V lost 2 bases, J lost 0 bases, and 6 bases lay in between. Germline V gene lookup returns CDR1 SGHRS and CDR2 YFSETQ. The CDR3 has 15 residues. The CDR3 sequence is CASSLGNSGANVLTF. The DNA for the CDR3 is TGCGCCAGCAGCTTAGGGAACTCTGGGGCCAACGTCCTGACTTTC.